What follows is one T cell receptor beta chain and its context. This sample was taken from a study of cytomegalovirus exposure and HLA in healthy donors. CDR3 length: 14 residues. Germline V gene sequence: CDR1 SGHTA, CDR2 FQGNSA. Trimming took 5 bases from V and 4 from J; bases not matched to a gene: 4. PCR primers comprised 60 Vbeta and 13 Jbeta primers. Measured with immunoSEQ multiplex PCR; TCRdb has only the in-frame clones, and not every one. The table gives about 100,000 clones; the top ten clones make up 5.5% of it. The V and J genes are TRBV7-2 and TRBJ2-7, with 11 nucleotides matching TRBD2. The TCR sequence derives from a girl under 18 in good health and CMV-seropositive. The sample comprised PBMCs. The CDR3 region is CASSRRLAGYEQYV. CDR3 in DNA: TGTGCCAGCAGCCGGCGACTAGCGGGGTACGAGCAGTACGTC.